Below are 30 T cell receptor beta chains sequenced from a single sample in a study of blood T cell repertoires in COVID-19. Profiling relied on immunoSEQ multiplex PCR, and the TCRdb table lists in-frame clones only, not all of them. The sample holds roughly 230,000 clones, 85% to 90% seen once. Sequencing was carried out using peripheral blood. Receptors were obtained from a woman aged 35 to 49 who had recovered from COVID-19.

This clone appeared once. The V call is TRBV14, the J call TRBJ1-4; D remains ambiguous. Germline CDR1 is SGHDN and CDR2 is FVKESK. This CDR3 has 14 residues. Between the trimmed V and J ends, which lost 1 base and 8 bases, there was a span of 11 bases. The CDR3 spells CASSQVWPREKLFF. CDR3 sequence (DNA): TGTGCCAGCAGCCAAGTTTGGCCGAGGGAAAAACTGTTTTTT.

The chain carries TRBV12-3 or TRBV12-4 and TRBJ2-7, with 10 bases identical to TRBD1. The CDR3 totals 12 residues. The V segment lost 4 bases and the J segment 9 bases; nucleotides outside the gene matches: 3. The CDR3 reads CASSYRDRGQYF. CDR3 DNA: TGTGCCAGCAGTTACCGGGACAGGGGGCAGTACTTC.

The rearrangement joins TRBV5-8 to TRBJ1-2; no reliable D call. CDR1 and CDR2 from the germline V gene are SGHTS and YDEGEE. Trimming stripped 10 bases from V and 7 bases from J, with 8 bases between. This CDR3 region has 9 residues. The CDR3 is CAGFGGYTF. CDR3 bases: TGTGCCGGCTTTGGTGGCTACACCTTC.

The genes are TRBV6-5 and TRBJ1-4; 7 bases are shared with TRBD1. Germline V lookup: CDR1 MNHEY, CDR2 SVGAGI. The CDR3 is 15 amino acids. V trimming: 4 bases; J trimming: 1 base; junction bases outside the gene matches: 3. In DNA form, the CDR3 reads TGTGCCAGCAGTTCAGGGGGGAGAACTAATGAAAAACTGTTTTTT. This translates into CASSSGGRTNEKLFF.

The V call is TRBV7-9, the J call TRBJ1-3; possibly TRBD1 for D (6 bases). Germline assignment: CDR1 SEHNR and CDR2 FQNEAQ (reference sequence). V lost 5 bases and J lost 7, with 24 bases in between. There are 17 residues in the CDR3. The CDR3 DNA follows: TGTGCCAGCAGCCCTTCAAATGACAGGATCTCATGGAACACCATATATTTT. This codes for CASSPSNDRISWNTIYF.

This chain connects TRBV27 to TRBJ1-5, with 7 bases aligning to TRBD1. CDR1 is MNHEY, CDR2 SMNVEV, per germline (reference sequence). The CDR3 has 16 residues. J was trimmed by 2 bases and V by 5 bases; bases with no gene match: 9. The DNA of the CDR3 is TGTGCCAGCAGTACCATCGGAGGGGGCGGCAATCAGCCCCAGCATTTT. Encoded protein: CASSTIGGGGNQPQHF.

The chain has TRBV5-1 and TRBJ2-6; 8 bases are shared with TRBD2. Germline V gene lookup returns CDR1 SGHRS and CDR2 YFSETQ. With 0 bases clipped from V and 0 bases from J, the junction kept 5 bases outside the gene matches. The CDR3 is 18 residues long. As DNA, the CDR3 is TGCGCCAGCAGCTTGGGGGTTAGCGGGGTCTCTGGGGCCAACGTCCTGACTTTC. Translated: CASSLGVSGVSGANVLTF.

In this sample, this clone turned up once. V gene TRBV6-5 combines with J gene TRBJ1-1; a possible D gene is TRBD1 (5 bases). This CDR3 has 14 residues. V lost 6 bases to trimming and J lost 5 bases, with 16 bases between them. The germline V gene has CDR1 MNHEY and CDR2 SVGAGI. CDR3 amino acids: CASRIVGGTTEAFF. The CDR3 nucleotides are TGTGCCAGCAGAATAGTGGGGGGTACGACTGAAGCTTTCTTT.

The J gene is TRBJ2-3, the V gene TRBV5-4; the match to TRBD2 covers 7 bases. In germline, CDR1 is SGHNT, CDR2 YYREEE (reference sequence). This CDR3 has 15 residues. V gave up 4 bases and J gave up 7 bases; unmatched junction bases: 12. This CDR3 reads CASSALNGEGNTQYF. The CDR3 nucleotides are TGTGCCAGCAGCGCGCTAAATGGGGAGGGAAATACGCAGTATTTT.

This clone appeared a single time. The gene calls are TRBV6-1 and TRBJ2-3, with D possibly matching TRBD1 (5 bases). The length of the CDR3 is 16 residues. Germline assignment: CDR1 MNHNS and CDR2 SASEGT. Trimming pared 0 bases from V and 6 bases from J, leaving 16 bases between. The DNA for the CDR3 is TGTGCCAGCAGTGAAGCCGACAGTACCCCTGGGGATACGCAGTATTTT. Translated: CASSEADSTPGDTQYF.

V gene TRBV15 combines with J gene TRBJ2-5; the D is unclear. Germline lookup yields CDR1 LNHNV and CDR2 YYDKDF (reference sequence). The CDR3 is made up of 13 amino acids. V was cut by 3 bases and J by 5 bases, with 10 bases left in between. Here the CDR3 DNA reads TGTGCCACCAGCAGGGAGCCCCGCGAGACCCAGTACTTC. This codes for CATSREPRETQYF. The whole variable domain, filled in from reference TRBV15 and TRBJ2-5, reads DAMVIQNPRYQVTQFGKPVTLSCSQTLNHNVMYWYQQKSSQAPKLLFHYYDKDFNNEADTPDNFQSRRPNTSFCFLDIRSPGLGDTAMYLCATSREPRETQYFGPGTRLLVL.

The chain combines TRBV6-5 with TRBJ2-2, with TRBD2 matching 8 bases. Germline-derived CDR1 and CDR2 are MNHEY and SVGAGI. Trimming cost V 7 bases and J 3 bases; bases outside gene matches: 4. CDR3 size: 14 residues. The CDR3 loop reads CASKGLVYTGELFF. The CDR3 DNA sequence: TGTGCCAGCAAGGGACTAGTGTACACCGGGGAGCTGTTTTTT.

This chain connects TRBV21-1 to TRBJ2-4; the D call TRBD2 from the table was never checked on the DNA. TRBV21-1 is deemed a pseudogene. This CDR3 comprises 12 residues. The CDR3 reads CANLQRENIQYF. CDR3 sequence (DNA): TGTGCCAATCTTCAGCGGGAAAACATTCAGTACTTC.

This chain connects TRBV18 to TRBJ1-1; possible D gene TRBD1, 5 bases. This CDR3 has 15 residues. V shed 6 bases and J shed 3 bases, with 17 bases lying between them. The germline gives CDR1 KGHSH, CDR2 LQKENI. CDR3: CASSHTQGTYTEAFF. CDR3 nucleotides: TGTGCCAGCTCGCACACTCAGGGTACCTACACTGAAGCTTTCTTT.

The rearrangement joins TRBV11-3 to TRBJ2-3, with 16 nucleotides matching TRBD2. This CDR3 is built from 18 residues. Germline CDR1 and CDR2: SGHNT and YENEEA. With V trimmed by 4 bases and J by 3 bases, 7 bases remained unmatched. The CDR3: CASSSPGLAGGLTDTQYF. CDR3 coding DNA: TGTGCCAGCAGCTCTCCGGGACTAGCGGGAGGGCTAACAGATACGCAGTATTTT.

The chain has TRBV30 and TRBJ1-2; D ambiguous. The germline CDR1 and CDR2 sequences are GTSNPN and SVGIG (reference sequence). Trimming shortened V by 3 bases and J by 8 bases, and 13 bases separated the two germline ends. The CDR3 has 12 amino acids. In nucleotides, the CDR3 is TGTGCCTGGAGGCGCCCCGGGGTCGGCTACACCTTC. It translates to CAWRRPGVGYTF.

V gene TRBV3-1 (or the pseudogene TRBV3-2) combines with J gene TRBJ1-4, with D hard to call. This CDR3 is 14 amino acids long. Germline V gene sequence: CDR1 LGHDT, CDR2 YNNKEL (reference sequence). V lost 4 bases and J lost 5, with 11 bases in between. The CDR3: CASSRAGLNEKLFF. DNA for the CDR3: TGTGCCAGCAGCCGGGCGGGCCTAAATGAAAAACTGTTTTTT.

The chain uses TRBV6-5 and TRBJ2-7; D possibly corresponds to TRBD2 (5 bases). Germline CDR1 is MNHEY and CDR2 is SVGAGI. The CDR3 is made up of 14 amino acids. The ends were cut back, 2 bases at V and 0 bases at J, with 8 bases in the middle. CDR3 region: CASSYERDSYEQYV. Here the CDR3 DNA reads TGTGCCAGCAGTTACGAACGGGACTCCTACGAGCAGTACGTC.

The chain employs TRBV19 and TRBJ2-4, with D maybe TRBD2 (6 bases). The germline CDR1 and CDR2 sequences are LNHDA and SQIVND (reference sequence). Trimming removed 7 bases at V and 0 bases at J, with 13 bases between. The CDR3 sequence is 15 residues long. The DNA of the CDR3 is TGTGCCAGTAAAGGCGGGGTGGCAGCCAAAAACATTCAGTACTTC. It translates to CASKGGVAAKNIQYF.

The V call is TRBV5-1, the J call TRBJ2-2, with 11 bases aligning to TRBD1. From germline, CDR1 is SGHRS and CDR2 YFSETQ. The trim removed 7 bases at V and 6 bases at J, leaving 8 bases unmatched. The CDR3 runs to 15 residues. CDR3 in amino acids: CASVGTGGVSGELFF. CDR3 coding DNA: TGCGCCAGCGTTGGGACAGGGGGAGTGTCCGGGGAGCTGTTTTTT.

The chain recombines TRBV10-1 with TRBJ1-2, with a weak D call TRBD1 (6 bases). V was pared by 3 bases and J by 0 bases, with 17 bases between. The germline V gene has CDR1 WNHNN and CDR2 SYGVQD (reference sequence). This CDR3 has 17 amino acids. The CDR3: CASSEVHRGKANYGYTF. The DNA of the CDR3 is TGCGCCAGCAGTGAAGTCCATAGGGGGAAAGCTAACTATGGCTACACCTTC.

The V gene is TRBV27, the J gene TRBJ2-7; 7 bases are a match to TRBD1. CDR1 MNHEY and CDR2 SMNVEV come from the germline V gene (reference sequence). V trimming: 6 bases; J trimming: 4 bases; junction bases outside the gene matches: 12. CDR3 length equals 15 residues. Here the CDR3 reads CASRRIGTAYYEQYF. CDR3 nucleotides: TGTGCCAGCAGAAGAATCGGGACAGCCTATTACGAGCAGTACTTC.

CDR3 loop: CASSHDGLAGDGAKNIQYF. The CDR3 DNA sequence: TGTGCCAGCAGCCATGATGGACTAGCGGGAGATGGCGCCAAAAACATTCAGTACTTC. The chain recombines TRBV3-1 (or the pseudogene TRBV3-2) with TRBJ2-4, with 13 bases that match TRBD2. CDR1 is LGHDT and CDR2 is YNNKEL in the germline V gene (reference sequence). The CDR3 loop spans 19 amino acids. The J segment lost 1 base and the V segment lost 3 bases, leaving 9 bases of the junction unmatched.

The chain combines TRBV19 with TRBJ1-2; D possibly corresponds to TRBD1 (5 bases). Germline CDR1 and CDR2: LNHDA and SQIVND (reference sequence). V lost 5 bases to trimming and J lost 2 bases, with 24 bases between them. This CDR3 is built from 18 residues. Here the CDR3 DNA reads TGTGCCAGTAGTCTCGATTGGGGGGGTAGTGATAAGAACTATGGCTACACCTTC. Residues: CASSLDWGGSDKNYGYTF.

This clone was seen a few times. The chain is built from TRBV19 and TRBJ2-3; 11 bases are a match to TRBD2. There are 15 residues in the CDR3. The ends lost 6 bases at V and 7 bases at J; junction bases unmatched: 9. Germline loops: CDR1 LNHDA, CDR2 SQIVND (reference sequence). In nucleotides, the CDR3 is TGTGCCAGTAGCCTAATTACTAGCGGGAGTAATACGCAGTATTTT. Protein sequence: CASSLITSGSNTQYF.

This chain links TRBV6-5 with TRBJ2-5; 7 nucleotides line up with TRBD1. The CDR3 spans 14 residues. Trimming at V came to 6 bases and at J to 2 bases, leaving 6 bases not matched to a gene. The germline V gene has CDR1 MNHEY and CDR2 SVGAGI. CDR3 DNA: TGTGCCAGCAGCCAAGACAGGGATCAAGAGACCCAGTACTTC. Translation gives CASSQDRDQETQYF.

About this clone: The junction shows a germline mismatch at one end, possibly a read error. The chain recombines TRBV3-1 (or the pseudogene TRBV3-2) with TRBJ2-7, with 8 bases aligning to TRBD2. This CDR3 contains 17 residues. Germline V CDR1 and CDR2: LGHDT, YNNKEL (reference sequence). Here the CDR3 DNA reads TGTGCCAGCAGTCAAGGCAGCGGGGGTTTCCACGGCTACGAGCAGTACTTC. Translated: CASSQGSGGFHGYEQYF.

This clone was counted once. The CDR3 region is CASSFIRPREIVGNTIYF. The CDR3 DNA reads as TGTGCCAGCAGCTTTATCCGCCCAAGAGAAATAGTTGGAAACACCATATATTTT. The chain joins TRBV7-9 to TRBJ1-3, with unresolved D. V shed 3 bases and J shed 3 bases, with 21 bases lying between them. Per the germline V gene, CDR1 is SEHNR and CDR2 is FQNEAQ (reference sequence). The CDR3 is made up of 18 amino acids.

The chain recombines TRBV28 with TRBJ1-6, with D perhaps matching TRBD1 (6 bases). CDR3 length: 12 amino acids. V lost 8 bases and J lost 11, with 13 bases in between. Germline V gene data show CDR1 as MDHEN and CDR2 as SYDVKM. DNA for the CDR3: TGTGCCAGCCGGGACACACTAACACCCCTCCACTTT. Its protein product is CASRDTLTPLHF.

This clone was detected once. The rearrangement links TRBV4-2 to TRBJ2-1; TRBD2 aligns across 8 bases. This CDR3 is built from 18 residues. Per the germline V gene, CDR1 is LGHNA and CDR2 is YNFKEQ. Losses at the gene ends were 0 bases for V and 6 bases for J; bases not matched to a gene: 13. The CDR3 sequence is CASSQDPWAAGGSNEQFF. CDR3 nucleotide sequence: TGTGCCAGCAGCCAAGATCCATGGGCGGCGGGGGGCTCCAATGAGCAGTTCTTC.